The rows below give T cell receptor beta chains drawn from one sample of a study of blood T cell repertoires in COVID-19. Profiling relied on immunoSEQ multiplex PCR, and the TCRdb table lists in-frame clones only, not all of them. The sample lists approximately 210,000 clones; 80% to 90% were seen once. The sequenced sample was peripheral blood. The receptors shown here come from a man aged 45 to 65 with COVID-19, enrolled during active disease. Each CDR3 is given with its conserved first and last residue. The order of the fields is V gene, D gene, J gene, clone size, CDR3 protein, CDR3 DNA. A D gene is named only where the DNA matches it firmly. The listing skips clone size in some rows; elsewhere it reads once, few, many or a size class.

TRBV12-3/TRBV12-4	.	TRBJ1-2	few	CASSPGDYGYTF	TGTGCCAGCAGCCCAGGGGACTATGGCTACACCTTC
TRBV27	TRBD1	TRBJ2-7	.	CASSPRTGISYEQYF	TGTGCCAGCAGTCCGCGGACAGGGATATCCTACGAGCAGTACTTC
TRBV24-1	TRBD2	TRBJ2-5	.	CATSETGTSGGARETQYF	TGTGCCACCAGTGAAACCGGGACTAGCGGGGGGGCCCGGGAGACCCAGTACTTC
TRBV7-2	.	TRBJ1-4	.	CASSFSGTPEKLFF	TGTGCCAGCAGCTTCTCCGGGACACCTGAAAAACTGTTTTTT
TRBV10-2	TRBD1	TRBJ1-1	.	CASSATGGKAEAFF	TGCGCCAGCAGTGCGACAGGGGGCAAAGCTGAAGCTTTCTTT
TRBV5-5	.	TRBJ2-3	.	CASSLDVAADTQYF	TGTGCCAGCAGCTTGGATGTAGCTGCAGATACGCAGTATTTT
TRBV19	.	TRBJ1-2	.	CASSINTGHPNYGYTF	TGTGCCAGTAGTATAAACACAGGCCACCCTAACTATGGCTACACCTTC
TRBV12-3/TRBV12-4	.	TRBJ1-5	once	CASSLAGDQPQHF	TGTGCCAGCAGTTTAGCAGGGGATCAGCCCCAGCATTTT
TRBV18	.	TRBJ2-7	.	CASSPYTTNEQYF	TGTGCCAGCTCACCATATACAACTAACGAGCAGTACTTC
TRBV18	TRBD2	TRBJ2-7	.	CASSPLEATRLAVYEQYF	TGTGCCAGCTCACCACTCGAAGCGACCAGGCTAGCGGTCTACGAGCAGTACTTC
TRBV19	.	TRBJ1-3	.	CASTPSGTREGGNTIYF	TGTGCCAGTACCCCCTCCGGGACAAGGGAAGGGGGAAACACCATATATTTT
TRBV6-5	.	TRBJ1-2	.	CASSRQPNYGYTF	TGTGCCAGTTCCAGACAGCCTAACTATGGCTACACCTTC
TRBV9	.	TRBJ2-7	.	CASSVGGPSYEQYF	TGTGCCAGCAGCGTAGGGGGGCCCTCCTACGAGCAGTACTTC
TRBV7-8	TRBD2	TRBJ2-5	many	CASSTGLARQETQYF	TGTGCCAGCAGCACCGGACTAGCGAGACAAGAGACCCAGTACTTC
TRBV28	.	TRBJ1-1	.	CASSLEGTMNTEAFF	TGTGCCAGCAGTTTGGAGGGAACTATGAACACTGAAGCTTTCTTT
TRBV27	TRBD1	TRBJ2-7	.	CASSPDRAYEQYF	TGTGCCAGCAGTCCGGACAGGGCCTACGAGCAGTACTTC
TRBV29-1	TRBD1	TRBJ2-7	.	CSVAGTGGFEQYF	TGCAGCGTCGCCGGGACAGGGGGTTTCGAGCAGTACTTC
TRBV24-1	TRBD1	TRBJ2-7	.	CATSDTGTGSYEQYF	TGTGCCACCAGTGATACCGGGACAGGCTCCTACGAGCAGTACTTC
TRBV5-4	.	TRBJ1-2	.	CASRSSGNTNYGYTF	TGTGCCAGCAGATCCAGCGGGAACACTAACTATGGCTACACCTTC
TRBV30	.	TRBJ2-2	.	CAWSVLDRDTGELFF	TGTGCCTGGAGTGTATTGGACAGAGACACCGGGGAGCTGTTTTTT
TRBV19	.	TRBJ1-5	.	CASRGYDRYSNQPQHF	TGTGCCAGTAGGGGGTACGACAGATATAGCAATCAGCCCCAGCATTTT
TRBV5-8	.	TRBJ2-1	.	CASSLVMAVEQFF	TGTGCCAGCAGCTTGGTTATGGCAGTTGAGCAGTTCTTC
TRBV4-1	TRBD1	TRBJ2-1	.	CASSQVLKGQGPNEQFF	TGCGCCAGCAGCCAAGTCCTAAAGGGACAGGGACCTAATGAGCAGTTCTTC
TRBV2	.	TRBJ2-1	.	CASGDRILQFF	TGTGCCAGCGGCGACAGGATTTTGCAGTTCTTC
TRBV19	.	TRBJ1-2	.	CASRTRGGAVEYGYTF	TGTGCCAGTAGGACTAGGGGAGGGGCCGTGGAGTATGGCTACACCTTC
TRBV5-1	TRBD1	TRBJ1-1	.	CASSLGGQTYTEAFF	TGCGCCAGCAGCTTGGGGGGACAGACCTACACTGAAGCTTTCTTT
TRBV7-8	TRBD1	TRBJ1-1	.	CASSDQGAVAFF	TGTGCCAGCAGCGACCAGGGGGCAGTAGCTTTCTTT
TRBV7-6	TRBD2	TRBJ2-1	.	CASSLESSGADRLTYNEQFF	TGTGCCAGCAGCTTAGAGTCTAGCGGGGCTGATAGACTAACCTACAATGAGCAGTTCTTC
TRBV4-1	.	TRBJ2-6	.	CASSQDMETADGANVLTF	TGCGCCAGCAGCCAAGATATGGAGACAGCTGACGGGGCCAACGTCCTGACTTTC
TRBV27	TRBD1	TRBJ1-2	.	CASSFSDRAGGYTF	TGTGCCAGCAGTTTTTCCGACAGGGCGGGTGGCTACACCTTC
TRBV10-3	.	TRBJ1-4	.	CAIRSGTTTNEKLFF	TGTGCCATCAGAAGCGGGACAACAACTAATGAAAAACTGTTTTTT
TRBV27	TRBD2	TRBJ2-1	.	CASSPGLETYNEQFF	TGTGCCAGCTCCCCGGGACTAGAGACCTACAATGAGCAGTTCTTC
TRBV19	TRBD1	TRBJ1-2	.	CASSMLGQTGGYTF	TGTGCCAGTAGTATGTTGGGACAGACGGGTGGCTACACCTTC
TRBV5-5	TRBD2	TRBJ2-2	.	CASSLGLAGGNTGELFF	TGTGCCAGCAGCTTGGGACTAGCGGGGGGGAACACCGGGGAGCTGTTTTTT
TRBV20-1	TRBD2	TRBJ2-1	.	CSASSGGGHYNEQFF	TGCAGTGCTAGTAGTGGCGGGGGTCACTACAATGAGCAGTTCTTC
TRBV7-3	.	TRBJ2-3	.	CASSFFPGKDTQYF	TGTGCCAGCAGCTTCTTCCCGGGAAAGGATACGCAGTATTTT
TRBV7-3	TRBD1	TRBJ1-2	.	CASSPGQGNYGYTF	TGTGCCAGCAGCCCGGGACAGGGAAACTATGGCTACACCTTC
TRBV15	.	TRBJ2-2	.	CATSRGNSRATGELFF	TGTGCCACCAGCAGAGGTAATAGCAGAGCCACCGGGGAGCTGTTTTTT
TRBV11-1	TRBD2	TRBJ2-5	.	CATSRGGGETQYF	TGTGCCACCTCCCGTGGGGGAGGGGAGACCCAGTACTTC
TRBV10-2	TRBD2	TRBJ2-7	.	CASSVGGRGGEQYF	TGCGCCAGCAGTGTCGGTGGGCGGGGGGGAGAGCAGTACTTC
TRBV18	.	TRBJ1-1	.	CASSPPSEGSEAFF	TGTGCCAGCTCACCTCCCTCCGAGGGTTCTGAAGCTTTCTTT
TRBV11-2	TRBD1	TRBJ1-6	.	CASSLGTGRYSPLHF	TGTGCCAGCAGCTTGGGGACAGGGCGATATTCACCCCTCCACTTT
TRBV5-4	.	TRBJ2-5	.	CASSTDRFQETQYF	TGTGCCAGCAGTACCGACAGGTTTCAAGAGACCCAGTACTTC
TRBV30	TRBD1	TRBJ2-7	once	CAYGQGPLVEQYF	TGTGCATACGGACAGGGGCCGCTGGTGGAGCAGTACTTC
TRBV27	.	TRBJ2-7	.	CASTRLGDSYEQYF	TGTGCCAGCACGAGGTTGGGAGACTCCTACGAGCAGTACTTC
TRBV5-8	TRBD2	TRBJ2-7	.	CASSSRTSGGAHPYEQYF	TGTGCCAGCAGCTCCCGGACTAGCGGAGGGGCGCACCCCTACGAGCAGTACTTC
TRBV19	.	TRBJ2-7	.	CASSITRDEQYF	TGTGCCAGTAGTATAACCAGGGACGAGCAGTACTTC
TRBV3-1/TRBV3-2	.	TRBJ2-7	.	CASMGLSSYEQYF	TGTGCCAGTATGGGGCTTTCCTCCTACGAGCAGTACTTC
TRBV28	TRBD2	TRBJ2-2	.	CASSFSGGFSGELFF	TGTGCCAGCAGTTTTAGCGGGGGGTTTTCCGGGGAGCTGTTTTTT
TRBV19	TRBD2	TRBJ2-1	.	CASSLVGTSGSSYNEQFF	TGTGCCAGTAGTCTAGTGGGGACTAGCGGGAGCTCCTACAATGAGCAGTTCTTC
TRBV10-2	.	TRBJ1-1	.	CASSGGHMNTEAFF	TGCGCCAGCAGTGGGGGACATATGAACACTGAAGCTTTCTTT
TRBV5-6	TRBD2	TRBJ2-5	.	CASSLAGGRQETQYF	TGTGCCAGCAGCTTGGCGGGGGGACGGCAAGAGACCCAGTACTTC
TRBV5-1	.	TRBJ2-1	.	CASSPYKDTGEQFF	TGCGCCAGCAGCCCCTATAAGGACACTGGTGAGCAGTTCTTC
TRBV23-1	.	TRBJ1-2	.	CAILQGNNYGYTF	TGCGCCATCCTACAGGGTAATAACTATGGCTACACCTTC
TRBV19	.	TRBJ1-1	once	CASSLHPGNTEAFF	TGTGCCAGTAGTCTACATCCGGGTAACACTGAAGCTTTCTTT